What follows are 18 T cell receptor beta chains derived from one specimen sequenced in a study of tumor-infiltrating lymphocytes in primary liver carcinoma (dated by TCRdb to 2017 to 2019). Blood RNA was extracted from unsorted whole blood with TRIzol reagent; germline DNA came from the DNeasy Blood & Tissue kit. Instrument on record: Illumina HiSeq 2500. TCRbeta-specific cDNA was reverse-transcribed from 500 ng total RNA using a constant-region primer and ProtoScript II reverse transcriptase. Construction of the TCRbeta libraries relied on three nested rounds of multiplex PCR, following a slightly modified ARM-PCR procedure. Each of the first two PCR rounds ran for 9 to 10 cycles using multiplex TRBV1-TRBV30 forward primers together with a Cbeta reverse primer. Clones were called with MiXCR by TCRdb after fastp trimmed the public reads at Q25, and only in-frame beta chains were retained. Merged by CDR3 protein, the rows form single entries marked with the most common genes and DNA. This sample lists about 330,000 distinct CDR3 sequences; around three fifths were detected once. The ten largest clones capture 5.5% to 8% of the sample.

The source material was peripheral blood. The source is a man aged 40-49 years with primary liver carcinoma and hepatitis B virus infection.

The CDR3 bases are TGTGCCTGGAGAGCTCCGGGACAGAACACTGAAGCTTTCTTT. Its protein product is CAWRAPGQNTEAFF. This rearrangement joins TRBV30 to TRBJ1-1, with D perhaps TRBD1 (6 bases). Germline V CDR1 and CDR2: GTSNPN, SVGIG (reference sequence). This CDR3 has 14 amino acids. The V gene lost 3 bases and the J gene lost 1 base, with 12 bases spanning the gap.

J is TRBJ1-2 and V is TRBV6-1; a weak D match, TRBD1 (6 bases). This CDR3 has 14 amino acids. The germline V gene has CDR1 MNHNS and CDR2 SASEGT. Trimming removed 5 bases at V and 4 bases at J, with 14 bases between. The CDR3 sequence: CASSTGRIIYGYTF. In nucleotides, the CDR3 is TGTGCCAGCAGTACAGGGAGGATAATCTATGGCTACACCTTC.

This clonotype was counted a single time. The rearrangement joins TRBV12-3 or TRBV12-4 to TRBJ1-2, with D possibly TRBD1 on 5 matching bases. This CDR3 has 13 residues. CDR3 bases: TGTGTCACAAGTGGAGTGGGGGACTATGGCTACACCTTC. Residues: CVTSGVGDYGYTF.

The rearrangement uses TRBV11-2 and TRBJ2-7; D is possibly TRBD1 (5 bases). Per germline, CDR1 SGHAT and CDR2 FQNNGV. This CDR3 has 17 amino acids. Trimming took off 1 base at V and 0 bases at J, with 16 bases between the two ends. CDR3 nucleotide sequence: TGTGCCAGCAGCTTAGTGGGGCAGCTAAACCACTCCTACGAGCAGTACTTC. Translation: CASSLVGQLNHSYEQYF.

To note about this clonotype: A junction boundary mismatches the germline segment, possibly from a read error. The chain employs TRBV12-3 or TRBV12-4 and TRBJ2-1; the match to TRBD1 covers 10 bases. The CDR3 is made up of 15 amino acids. This CDR3 reads CASSLWDRGVHEQFF. CDR3 bases: TGTGCTAGCAGTCTTTGGGACAGGGGTGTCCATGAGCAGTTCTTC.

On this clonotype: This may be a read error: a much more frequent sequence differs by one nucleotide. In DNA, the CDR3 is TGTACCATCAGTGGAATAGCGGGTAACACCGGGGAGCTGTTTTTT. This codes for CTISGIAGNTGELFF. The gene calls are TRBV10-3 and TRBJ2-2; 7 bases align to TRBD2. Germline CDR1 ENHRY, CDR2 SYGVKD. CDR3 size: 15 residues.

As to this clonotype: At one end, the junction sequence differs from germline, possibly due to a read error. This chain uses TRBV11-2 with TRBJ1-2, with 10 bases aligning to TRBD1. The germline gives CDR1 SGHAT, CDR2 FQNNGV. The CDR3 spans 14 residues. The CDR3 DNA sequence: TGTGCCAGCACCGTAGACAGGGGGCAGGATGGCTGCACCTTC. Amino acid sequence: CASTVDRGQDGCTF.

A word on this clonotype: Possible read error: a much larger clone is one base away. The chain couples TRBV4-1 to TRBJ2-1, with 8 bases that match TRBD2. The CDR3 length is 15 residues. Germline V gene data show CDR1 as MGHRA and CDR2 as YSYEKL. This CDR3 is CASSQDRTSYNDQFF. For the CDR3, the DNA is TGCGCCAGCAGCCAAGATAGGACTAGCTACAATGATCAGTTCTTC.

Concerning this clonotype: Since a much larger clone is just one base distant, this may be a read error. The chain employs TRBV6-2 or TRBV6-3 and TRBJ1-2, with 10 bases matching TRBD1. CDR3 length: 14 residues. Germline-derived CDR1 and CDR2 are MNHEY and SVGEGT. CDR3 loop: CVSRLGTGAFGYTF. CDR3 bases: TGTGTCAGCAGGCTAGGGACAGGGGCGTTCGGCTACACCTTC.

A remark on this clonotype: Just one base apart from a much larger clone, this may be a read error. J is TRBJ1-5 and V is TRBV4-1; D remains ambiguous. Trimming stripped 0 bases from V and 7 bases from J, with 13 bases between. CDR3 length: 15 amino acids. CDR1 is MGHRA and CDR2 is YSYEKL in the germline V gene. This CDR3 reads CASSQEGVEGQPQHF. As DNA, the CDR3 is TGCGCCAGCAGCCAAGAGGGAGTGGAGGGCCAGCCCCAGCATTTT.

To note about this clonotype: Compared with germline, one end of the junction differs, possibly owing to a read error. The genes are TRBV29-1 and TRBJ2-3; D could derive from TRBD1 or TRBD2 (5 bases each). The V gene's germline CDR1 is SQVTM and CDR2 ANQGSEA. The CDR3 totals 15 residues. CDR3 nucleotide sequence: TGCAGCGTTATTTCGGGACGTAAGAGCATAGATACGCAGTATTTT. This codes for CSVISGRKSIDTQYF.

The rearrangement links TRBV30 to TRBJ2-3, with D hard to call. This CDR3 has 13 residues. CDR1 is GTSNPN and CDR2 is SVGIG in the germline V gene (reference sequence). V was clipped by 0 bases and J by 4 bases, with 8 bases between them. This chain's CDR3 is CAWSVGVADTQYF. In DNA, the CDR3 is TGTGCCTGGAGTGTCGGAGTCGCAGATACGCAGTATTTT.

Notes on this clonotype: No conserved phenylalanine or tryptophan ends this CDR3, so it is likely a read error. The rearrangement joins TRBV11-2 to TRBJ2-1; D call uncertain. This CDR3 is 13 amino acids long. Germline V gene data show CDR1 as SGHAT and CDR2 as FQNNGV. Here the CDR3 reads CASGLDWNNEQFL. The CDR3 DNA sequence: TGTGCCAGCGGCTTAGATTGGAACAATGAGCAGTTCTTG.

V usage is TRBV29-1 and J usage is TRBJ2-5; TRBD1 matches 11 bases. The CDR3 contains 15 residues. Germline loops: CDR1 SQVTM, CDR2 ANQGSEA. J lost 4 bases, V lost 4 bases, and 8 bases had no gene match. This CDR3 reads CSVGADRGRAETQYF. Here the CDR3 DNA reads TGCAGCGTTGGAGCGGACAGGGGGCGAGCAGAGACCCAGTACTTC.

This clonotype was detected ten times or more. Here the CDR3 reads CASSYSGTQYGYTF. CDR3 coding DNA: TGTGCCAGCAGTTACTCTGGGACGCAGTATGGCTACACCTTC. V and J are TRBV6-2 or TRBV6-3 and TRBJ1-2; TRBD1 might be the D (5 bases). V was trimmed by 0 bases and J by 5 bases, leaving 10 bases between them. CDR1 is MNHEY, CDR2 SVGEGT, per germline. The CDR3 totals 14 residues.

J is TRBJ1-2 and V is TRBV28; 8 nucleotides align to TRBD1. CDR1 MDHEN and CDR2 SYDVKM come from the germline V gene. This CDR3 spans 17 amino acids. V shed 2 bases and J 4 bases; nucleotides not matched to a gene: 12. CDR3 sequence (DNA): TGTGCCAGCAGTTTAGGCAACCCGGGACAGGTCAGCTATGGCTACACCTTC. It codes for CASSLGNPGQVSYGYTF.

The J gene is TRBJ2-7, the V gene TRBV11-1; TRBD1 matches 11 bases. Germline-derived CDR1 and CDR2 are SGHAT and FQDESV (reference sequence). The CDR3 extends over 13 amino acids. V dropped 3 bases and J dropped 5; count of bases not matched to a gene: 0. CDR3 loop: CASSLGQGDEQYF. CDR3 bases: TGTGCCAGCAGCTTGGGACAGGGGGACGAGCAGTACTTC.

The chain has TRBV19 and TRBJ2-7, with D uncertain. V was pared by 6 bases and J by 7 bases, with 13 bases between. The CDR3 is 12 residues long. The germline V gene encodes CDR1 LNHDA and CDR2 SQIVND (reference sequence). CDR3 DNA sequence: TGTGCCAGTAGCCCGAGGATGGGGGAGCAGTACTTC. Protein product: CASSPRMGEQYF.